This paragraph covers one TCR beta chain sequence. As yet, its antigen is unknown. Other DNA sequences in the same sample also yield this CDR3. The sample originates from a study of shared clonotypes between healthy human individuals. The ends lost 6 bases at V and 5 bases at J; junction bases unmatched: 1. The germline CDR1 and CDR2 sequences are SQVTM and ANQGSEA. CDR3 length: 12 amino acids. The table came from immunoSEQ multiplex PCR; TCRdb's copy has only in-frame clones and leaves some out. Among approximately 350,000 clones, about 97% were seen once, and the ten largest hold about 0.32%. Study-wide points: Sorted-subset sequencing, rarefaction showed, was incomplete despite large depth.

The sequencing input was memory CD8+ T cells sorted from blood. Subset reported: CD45RO+ cells pooled with CCR7-negative TemRA cells. The sequence was obtained from a man younger than 45 in good health. The gene calls are TRBV29-1 and TRBJ1-5, with 10 nucleotides matching TRBD1. Here the CDR3 reads CSVGTGDQPQHF. For the CDR3, the DNA is TGCAGCGTCGGGACAGGGGATCAGCCCCAGCATTTT.